These T cell receptor beta chains were read from a single sample in a study of beta chain features in type 1 diabetes. The data were produced by immunoSEQ multiplex PCR, yet TCRdb's version contains in-frame clones alone and is incomplete. The repertoire holds approximately 300,000 clones, with around 10% as singletons. The specimen sequenced was naive CD4+ T cells from blood. The receptors come from a young woman in good health. Each CDR3 is given with its conserved first and last residue. Each record gives: J gene, V gene, CDR3 protein.

TRBJ2-7,TRBV30,CAWLPQGWTKSYEQYF
TRBJ2-5,TRBV19,CASSSTTGQETQYF
TRBJ1-5,TRBV6-5,CASRGQGPNQPQHF
TRBJ2-5,TRBV11-2,CASSLGGLRETQYF
TRBJ1-2,TRBV4-3,CASSRHSGTGYGYTF
TRBJ2-7,TRBV7-9,CASSLDSRTYEQYF
TRBJ2-1,TRBV7-3,CASSSSGEQFF
TRBJ2-2,TRBV30,CAWSVQDYTGELFF
TRBJ2-3,TRBV7-2,CASSLMSSGRPGGTDTQYF
TRBJ1-2,TRBV4-2,CASSQDRRGYTF
TRBJ2-1,TRBV19,CASSWDRNNEQFF
TRBJ2-6,TRBV7-3,CASSPRQGSGANVLTF
TRBJ2-1,TRBV5-1,CASSLQRDSAEQFF
TRBJ2-6,TRBV5-1,CASKTVLSISGANVLTF
TRBJ2-7,TRBV19,CASVGGTAFSEQYF
TRBJ2-6,TRBV5-1,CASSLGGAGANVLTF
TRBJ2-5,TRBV18,CASSADRGIVETQYF
TRBJ2-6,TRBV27,CASSFDRGSGANVLTF
TRBJ2-1,TRBV29-1,CSVGTSGGNVHEQFF
TRBJ2-4,TRBV5-1,CASSLSVLASGRAPGKNIQYF
TRBJ2-5,TRBV7-6,CASTPIWTREVETQYF
TRBJ2-1,TRBV14,CASSQVPLAGASNEQFF
TRBJ2-1,TRBV4-3,CASSELLRERGSYNEQFF
TRBJ2-1,TRBV30,CAWSVRVDEQFF
TRBJ2-5,TRBV19,CASSTRTGDETQYF
TRBJ2-5,TRBV11-2,CASAVRPGTQQETQYF
TRBJ2-2,TRBV5-1,CASSFGNTGELFF
TRBJ1-2,TRBV28,CASSVPWGQGADGYTF
TRBJ2-1,TRBV4-3,CASSQISGTTYNEQFF
TRBJ1-2,TRBV30,CAWKRDRTGIGYTF
TRBJ2-1,TRBV5-1,CASSPPGLAEDNEQFF
TRBJ2-3,TRBV5-1,CASSFTSGRRTDTQYF
TRBJ1-2,TRBV7-9,CASSHRGLNYGYTF
TRBJ2-2,TRBV28,CASLQGENTGELFF
TRBJ1-4,TRBV7-2,CASSLDLEKLFF
TRBJ2-5,TRBV6-6,CASSRGSNQETQYF
TRBJ2-1,TRBV30,CAWSEGGNEQFF
TRBJ1-5,TRBV30,CAWSVGQNQPQHF
TRBJ1-5,TRBV9,CASSMTGGNQPQHF
TRBJ2-1,TRBV30,CAGLARLKPSYNEQFF
TRBJ1-1,TRBV9,CASSTQGNTEAFF
TRBJ2-3,TRBV19,CASSNRGTASTDTQYF
TRBJ2-3,TRBV7-3,CASSKLPTDTQYF
TRBJ1-2,TRBV29-1,CSVEKVQGARGYTF
TRBJ2-7,TRBV11-2,CASSIHSAGGPYEQYF
TRBJ2-1,TRBV7-2,CASSPVRQEYNEQFF
TRBJ2-3,TRBV2,CARQHGTSGTDTQYF
TRBJ2-3,TRBV9,CASSAVSLGTDTQYF